Shown below are 5 T cell receptor beta chains from a single sample sequenced in a study of shared clonotypes between healthy human individuals. As defined, naive CD8 cells were CD45RO-negative and positively selected for CCR7, with terminally differentiated effector memory CD45RA+ cells excluded. Profiling relied on immunoSEQ multiplex PCR, and the TCRdb table lists in-frame clones only, not all of them. Of over 2 million clones listed, around 96% are singletons. What was sequenced was naive CD8+ T cells sorted from blood. The receptor source for this set is a man between 18 and 29 years old in good health.

This clone occurred once. The chain combines TRBV2 with TRBJ2-7; the match to TRBD1 covers 8 bases. Trimming cost V 4 bases and J 2 bases; bases outside gene matches: 7. CDR3 length: 15 residues. The germline gives CDR1 SNHLY, CDR2 FYNNEI. This chain's CDR3 is CASSVMTGVPYEQYF. CDR3 in DNA: TGTGCCAGCAGTGTAATGACAGGGGTACCCTACGAGCAGTACTTC.

This chain links TRBV5-1 with TRBJ2-7; TRBD1 agrees at 11 bases. The germline CDR1 and CDR2 sequences are SGHRS and YFSETQ. V was clipped by 4 bases and J by 1 base; unmatched bases: 7. The CDR3 runs to 16 residues. CDR3 in amino acids: CASSLGQGAISYEQYF. CDR3 nucleotides: TGCGCCAGCAGCCTTGGACAGGGGGCTATATCCTACGAGCAGTACTTC. The full variable domain, with the rest looked up from reference TRBV5-1 and TRBJ2-7, is KAGVTQTPRYLIKTRGQQVTLSCSPISGHRSVSWYQQTPGQGLQFLFEYFSETQRNKGNFPGRFSGRQFSNSRSEMNVSTLELGDSALYLCASSLGQGAISYEQYFGPGTRLTVT.

V usage is TRBV19 and J usage is TRBJ2-3, with D unclear. This CDR3 is 13 amino acids long. V dropped 8 bases and J dropped 2 bases, with 11 bases sitting between them. Germline assignment: CDR1 LNHDA and CDR2 SQIVND (reference sequence). The CDR3 is CASRSASTDTQYF. CDR3 DNA: TGTGCCAGTCGGTCCGCCTCCACAGATACGCAGTATTTT.

V is TRBV6-1 and J is TRBJ2-7, with 7 bases lining up with TRBD2. The germline CDR1 and CDR2 sequences are MNHNS and SASEGT. This CDR3 has 15 residues. With V trimmed by 4 bases and J by 3 bases, 9 bases remained unmatched. The CDR3 coding sequence is TGTGCCAGCAGTGCTTGGGGAGGGGTAATCTACGAGCAGTACTTC. This encodes CASSAWGGVIYEQYF.

This chain connects TRBV5-1 to TRBJ2-2; possible D gene TRBD2, 5 bases. V was cut by 4 bases and J by 7 bases, with 17 bases left in between. The length of the CDR3 is 15 residues. CDR1 SGHRS and CDR2 YFSETQ come from the germline V gene. The CDR3 region is CASSPYLVGGGELFF. As DNA, the CDR3 is TGCGCCAGCAGCCCCTACCTTGTCGGAGGCGGGGAGCTGTTTTTT.